The sequence of this T cell receptor beta chain was determined in a study of T cell changes during pregnancy in multiple sclerosis. The CDR3 totals 15 residues. Trimming took 2 bases from V and 4 from J; bases not matched to a gene: 4. CDR1 is MNHNY, CDR2 SVGAGI, per germline (reference sequence). Some clones are missing from TCRdb's copy, which holds only in-frame ones; the method was immunoSEQ multiplex PCR. Of about 59,000 clones listed, roughly 90% are singletons. The gene calls are TRBV6-6 and TRBJ2-7; 11 bases are a match to TRBD1. The sequencing here drew on peripheral blood, taken in the second trimester of pregnancy. This clonotype originated in a female donor in good health, enrolled as a control in a pregnancy study. The CDR3 DNA follows: TGTGCCAGCAGTTACCCGGGACAGGGGGTATACGAGCAGTACTTC. Protein sequence: CASSYPGQGVYEQYF.